These 22 T cell receptor beta chains were sequenced from one sample in a study of T cells after yellow fever vaccination. MiXCR, applied by TCRdb to the 5' RACE reads, yields one record per CDR3 protein. The data hold around 400,000 distinct CDR3 sequences, with more than 9% observed a single time. The specimen was PBMCs, collected on the day of the first yellow fever vaccination. The receptor source for this set is a man in his late teens or twenties who received the YFV17D yellow fever vaccine.

This clonotype was counted ten times or more. The chain uses TRBV4-2 and TRBJ2-5; 8 bases align to TRBD1. V was pared by 4 bases and J by 1 base, with 2 bases of the junction left unmatched. This CDR3 spans 14 amino acids. CDR1 and CDR2 (germline): LGHNA, YNFKEQ. CDR3 in DNA: TGTGCCAGCAGCCCTACAGGGGGCCAAGAGACCCAGTACTTC. This sequence encodes CASSPTGGQETQYF.

This clonotype was seen more than once but under ten times. CDR3 amino acids: CSAARSHGYTF. The CDR3 DNA is TGCAGTGCTGCCCGCAGCCATGGCTACACCTTC. The gene calls are TRBV20-1 and TRBJ1-2; D is ambiguous. CDR1 and CDR2 (germline): DFQATT, SNEGSKA (reference sequence). CDR3 length: 11 amino acids. The germline V and J ends were trimmed by 5 bases and 6 bases, with 10 bases remaining between them.

This rearrangement joins TRBV4-1 to TRBJ2-1; unclear D gene. Deletions cut 4 bases from V and 12 bases from J, with 22 bases between. Germline V lookup: CDR1 MGHRA, CDR2 YSYEKL. The CDR3 totals 15 residues. The CDR3 spells CASSLNIEVGVGQFF. CDR3 coding DNA: TGCGCCAGCAGCCTGAACATTGAGGTCGGAGTCGGGCAGTTCTTC.

The chain employs TRBV20-1 and TRBJ2-5; 8 nucleotides line up with TRBD2. This CDR3 spans 13 amino acids. The germline V gene has CDR1 DFQATT and CDR2 SNEGSKA (reference sequence). V lost 3 bases to trimming and J lost 9 bases; unmatched junction nucleotides: 9. CDR3 DNA: TGCAGTGCTAGGGATCGGGGGGGCTGGGCCCAGTACTTC. This gives the protein CSARDRGGWAQYF.

Only a few counts were recorded for this clonotype. As DNA, the CDR3 is TGTGCCAGCAGCCAGGAAGGGACGGCCACTGAAGCTTTCTTT. Translating gives CASSQEGTATEAFF. The chain links TRBV7-3 to TRBJ1-1; a weak D match, TRBD1 (5 bases). Germline lookup yields CDR1 SGHTA and CDR2 FQGTGA. The CDR3 runs 14 residues. The V gene lost 5 bases and the J gene lost 4 bases, with 14 bases spanning the gap.

The genes are TRBV11-2 and TRBJ2-7; the D gene could be TRBD1 or TRBD2 (5 bases each). V lost 1 base and J 6 bases, leaving 10 bases between the germline ends. CDR3 length: 13 amino acids. Germline CDR1 is SGHAT and CDR2 is FQNNGV. The DNA for the CDR3 is TGTGCCAGCAGCTTAGGATCGGGGCTCGAGCAGTACGTC. This encodes CASSLGSGLEQYV.

The chain is built from TRBV7-6 and TRBJ2-1; tentative D call: TRBD1 (5 bases). V was pared by 5 bases and J by 7 bases, with 15 bases between. CDR1 is SGHVS and CDR2 is FNYEAQ in the germline V gene. The CDR3 has 14 residues. The CDR3, as DNA: TGTGCCAGCAGCCCTCGCCAGGGCCGGAATGAGCAGTTCTTC. Its translation is CASSPRQGRNEQFF.

The V call is TRBV27, the J call TRBJ2-3; 14 nucleotides line up with TRBD2. J was trimmed by 2 bases and V by 4 bases; bases with no gene match: 20. There are 22 residues in the CDR3. Germline-derived CDR1 and CDR2 are MNHEY and SMNVEV (reference sequence). The CDR3 region is CASSSQPLGLAGGRTHTDTQYF. The CDR3 bases are TGTGCCAGCAGTTCCCAACCCCTCGGACTAGCGGGGGGCCGCACCCACACAGATACGCAGTATTTT.

J is TRBJ2-5 and V is TRBV11-1, with D perhaps matching TRBD2 (5 bases). Germline loops: CDR1 SGHAT, CDR2 FQDESV (reference sequence). The CDR3 spans 19 residues. The V and J ends lost 2 bases and 4 bases respectively, with 26 bases between them. Here the CDR3 reads CASSLYPSPFGLARETQYF. CDR3 DNA sequence: TGTGCCAGCAGCTTATATCCATCCCCCTTCGGGCTAGCTCGAGAGACCCAGTACTTC. Supplemented by reference TRBV11-1 and TRBJ2-5, the full variable domain reads EAEVAQSPRYKITEKSQAVAFWCDPISGHATLYWYRQILGQGPELLVQFQDESVVDDSQLPKDRFSAERLKGVDSTLKIQPAELGDSAMYLCASSLYPSPFGLARETQYFGPGTRLLVL.

DNA for the CDR3: TGTGCCAGCAGCCAAGGACAGAATGGCTACACCTTC. Its translation is CASSQGQNGYTF. V gene TRBV3-1 combines with J gene TRBJ1-2; D is possibly TRBD1 (5 bases). The CDR3 totals 12 residues. With 1 base removed from V and 6 bases from J, the gap between germline ends came to 6 bases. The germline V gene encodes CDR1 LGHDT and CDR2 YNNKEL (reference sequence).

This clonotype appeared a few times. This rearrangement joins TRBV7-6 to TRBJ2-1; D is undetermined. V lost 2 bases, J lost 0 bases, and 17 bases lay in between. The germline V gene encodes CDR1 SGHVS and CDR2 FNYEAQ. The CDR3 spans 18 residues. CDR3 DNA sequence: TGTGCCAGCAGCTTAATAGGTCGTCTCCTATTCTCCTACAATGAGCAGTTCTTC. It encodes CASSLIGRLLFSYNEQFF.

The chain uses TRBV12-3 or TRBV12-4 and TRBJ2-3; either TRBD1 or TRBD2 may supply D (6 bases each). This CDR3 is 14 amino acids long. Trimming took off 8 bases at V and 1 base at J, with 13 bases between the two ends. In DNA, the CDR3 is TGTGCCAGCGCCCGGGGGCGGGGCACAGATACGCAGTATTTT. Amino acids: CASARGRGTDTQYF.

There are many counts of this clonotype. The rearrangement uses TRBV6-5 and TRBJ1-4, with D hard to call. The germline gives CDR1 MNHEY, CDR2 SVGAGI. The V end was cut by 6 bases, the J end by 4 bases, with 6 bases between. The CDR3 sequence is 12 residues long. The CDR3 is CASSSVNEKLFF. The CDR3 nucleotides read TGTGCCAGCAGCTCCGTTAATGAAAAACTGTTTTTT.

This clonotype came up a few times. The V call is TRBV4-1, the J call TRBJ1-2, with 9 bases aligning to TRBD1. Germline V gene lookup returns CDR1 MGHRA and CDR2 YSYEKL. V lost 0 bases and J lost 4; bases outside the gene matches: 3. There are 15 residues in the CDR3. The CDR3 here is CASSQDWDRAYGYTF. For the CDR3, the DNA is TGCGCCAGCAGCCAAGATTGGGACAGGGCCTATGGCTACACCTTC.

V and J are TRBV12-3 or TRBV12-4 and TRBJ2-7; TRBD1 agrees at 8 bases. Losses at the gene ends were 5 bases for V and 6 bases for J; bases not matched to a gene: 12. CDR3 length equals 15 residues. CDR3 residues: CASSTTGGLDGEQYF. CDR3 bases: TGTGCCAGCAGTACAACAGGGGGGCTTGACGGCGAGCAGTACTTC.

The chain uses TRBV7-2 and TRBJ2-7; D uncertain. The CDR3 totals 14 residues. Germline CDR1 SGHTA, CDR2 FQGNSA. The germline V and J ends were trimmed by 8 bases and 0 bases, with 14 bases remaining between them. This CDR3 reads CASATTPSSYEQYF. CDR3 coding DNA: TGTGCCAGCGCGACAACCCCAAGCTCCTACGAGCAGTACTTC.

V gene TRBV12-3 or TRBV12-4 combines with J gene TRBJ1-1; possible D gene TRBD1, 5 bases. The V end lost 11 bases, the J end lost 6 bases, and 16 bases lay between the germline ends. The CDR3 length is 12 residues. CDR3 coding DNA: TGTGCCTCCTGGGGGGGTTTCGCTGAAGCTTTCTTT. Translating gives CASWGGFAEAFF.

The rearrangement links TRBV5-1 to TRBJ1-4; 7 bases map to TRBD1. The length of the CDR3 is 14 residues. J gave up 8 bases and V 4 bases, and 8 bases lay outside the gene matches. Germline-derived CDR1 and CDR2 are SGHRS and YFSETQ. The CDR3 region is CASSTGTAGEKLFF. CDR3 bases: TGCGCCAGCAGCACCGGGACAGCGGGGGAAAAACTGTTTTTT.

The chain carries TRBV29-1 and TRBJ2-1; D perhaps matches TRBD2 (5 bases). Germline CDR1 is SQVTM and CDR2 is ANQGSEA. The CDR3 totals 16 residues. The V end lost 0 bases, the J end lost 4 bases, and 16 bases lay between the germline ends. The CDR3 here is CSVEDMRVWGYNEQFF. The DNA for the CDR3 is TGCAGCGTTGAAGATATGAGGGTATGGGGTTACAATGAGCAGTTCTTC.

The rearrangement joins TRBV6-1 to TRBJ1-5; D not certain. The germline V gene has CDR1 MNHNS and CDR2 SASEGT. The CDR3 runs 12 residues. Trimming left V 4 bases short and J 6 bases short, with 7 bases between. The CDR3 loop is CASSVLFQPQHF. As DNA, the CDR3 is TGTGCCAGCAGTGTTCTTTTTCAGCCCCAGCATTTT.

This chain links TRBV21-1 with TRBJ1-3; TRBD1 reflects the table's D call only, with no check against the DNA. TRBV21-1 is termed a pseudogene. This CDR3 is 19 amino acids long. CDR3 nucleotide sequence: TGTGCCAGCAGTTTCGACCTTTTTCCAGGGCAGGCGTTTGGAAACACCATATATTTT. As protein: CASSFDLFPGQAFGNTIYF.

Ten or more counts support this clonotype. The junction departs from germline at one end; a sequencing error may be responsible. The chain is built from TRBV5-1 and TRBJ1-2, with 9 positions matching TRBD1. The CDR3 consists of 14 residues. Per the germline V gene, CDR1 is SGHRS and CDR2 is YFSETQ. CDR3 in amino acids: CASSRQGANYGYTF. DNA for the CDR3: TGTGCCAGCAGTCGACAGGGGGCTAACTATGGCTACACCTTC.